This is a list of T cell receptor beta chains from one sample in a study of identical twins. Via MiXCR, TCRdb re-called the 5' RACE reads, giving one row per CDR3 protein. The table has some 690,000 distinct CDR3 sequences, around 21% seen once; the top ten hold roughly 4.3%. In addition, the sample was reused for a study of T cells expressing NK-cell markers.

Sequenced material: PBMCs. These receptors all come from a woman younger than 35 in good health. CDR3s include the opening cysteine and the closing phenylalanine or tryptophan. The D gene is left open where the match is weak. Only some rows state a clone size, as once, few, many or a class for expanded clones.

j_call	clone_size	d_call	v_call	cdr3_nt	cdr3_aa
TRBJ2-2	many	NA	TRBV24-1	TGTGCCACCGGGACATCCACCGGGGAGCTGTTTTTT	CATGTSTGELFF
TRBJ1-3	many	NA	TRBV5-1	TGCGCCAGCAGCCCGGTATCCTCTGGAAACACCATATATTTT	CASSPVSSGNTIYF
TRBJ1-5	few	TRBD1	TRBV24-1	TGTGCCACCAGTGACAGGGGGGGCAATCAGCCCCAGCATTTT	CATSDRGGNQPQHF
TRBJ1-4	NA	NA	TRBV20-1	TGCAGTGCTAGAGACCCGAATGAAAAACTGTTTTTT	CSARDPNEKLFF
TRBJ1-2	NA	NA	TRBV20-1	TGCAGTGCTAGAGGTAGCAGCTACTCTAACTATGGCTACACCTTC	CSARGSSYSNYGYTF
TRBJ2-7	NA	TRBD2	TRBV5-1	TGCGCCAGCAGCTTCACTAGCGGTACGACCTACGAGCAGTACTTC	CASSFTSGTTYEQYF
TRBJ2-7	few	NA	TRBV5-1	TGCGCCAGCAGCTTGGAAGCCCCCCCCTCCTACGAGCAGTACTTC	CASSLEAPPSYEQYF
TRBJ2-4	NA	TRBD2	TRBV12-3/TRBV12-4	TGTGCCACCCGGGCCGGGACTAGAAACATTCAGTACTTC	CATRAGTRNIQYF
TRBJ1-1	many	TRBD1	TRBV12-3/TRBV12-4	TGTGCCAGCAGTTTAGCCAGGGGGACTGAAGCTTTCTTT	CASSLARGTEAFF
TRBJ2-1	NA	TRBD2	TRBV11-1	TGTGCCAGCCTCTTAAGAGGAAGCGGGAGGGCTGCCCACAATGAGCAGTTCTTC	CASLLRGSGRAAHNEQFF
TRBJ2-7	few	NA	TRBV7-9	TGTGCCAGCAGCCGTGGACGGACAACCTACGAGCAGTACTTC	CASSRGRTTYEQYF
TRBJ2-5	once	TRBD2	TRBV20-1	TGCAGTGCCACGGGCGGGGGGCTTTCAGAGACCCAGTACTTC	CSATGGGLSETQYF
TRBJ1-1	NA	NA	TRBV12-3/TRBV12-4	TGTGCCAGCAGTTATCGAGAAGGACTGAACACTGAAGCTTTCTTT	CASSYREGLNTEAFF
TRBJ2-5	few	TRBD2	TRBV20-1	TGCAGTGCTTTACTAGCGGGGGGGCCTGAGACCCAGTACTTC	CSALLAGGPETQYF
TRBJ1-1	NA	NA	TRBV11-3	TGTGCCAGCAGCTTAATGTCGGGGGACACTGAAGCTTTCTTT	CASSLMSGDTEAFF
TRBJ1-2	few	NA	TRBV11-1	TGTGCCAGCAGCGTAAACAGGGAAAGTGGCTACACCTTC	CASSVNRESGYTF
TRBJ2-1	NA	TRBD2	TRBV14	TGTGCCAGCAGCTCGGCGGGAGTCCCTGAGCAGTTCTTC	CASSSAGVPEQFF
TRBJ2-7	many	NA	TRBV6-5	TGTGCCAGCAGTTACCGGGGACTTTCCGAAACCTACGAGCAGTACTTC	CASSYRGLSETYEQYF
TRBJ1-5	many	NA	TRBV20-1	TGCAGTGCTAGCAGGGGTGAGTCCAATCAGCCCCAGCATTTT	CSASRGESNQPQHF
TRBJ1-1	NA	NA	TRBV29-1	TGCAGCGTTGGACGAGGTGGCACTGAAGCTTTCTTT	CSVGRGGTEAFF
TRBJ2-1	NA	NA	TRBV7-8	TGTGCCAGCAGCCCCGCCGGGATGGGGGAGCAGTTCTTC	CASSPAGMGEQFF
TRBJ2-3	NA	TRBD1	TRBV7-9	TGTGCCAGCAGCTCCCGACAGGGAAGGACAGATACGCAGTATTTT	CASSSRQGRTDTQYF
TRBJ1-6	many	NA	TRBV12-3/TRBV12-4	TGTGCCAGCAGAGACGAAAGCTCCTATAATTCACCCCTCCACTTT	CASRDESSYNSPLHF
TRBJ2-3	NA	NA	TRBV12-3/TRBV12-4	TGTGCCAGCAGTGTTAGGATCGGGGCTCTTCAAGATACGCAGTATTTT	CASSVRIGALQDTQYF
TRBJ2-7	few	NA	TRBV27	TGTGCCAGCGGTGTCGGTAGATCCTACGAGCAGTACTTC	CASGVGRSYEQYF
TRBJ1-1	many	NA	TRBV12-3/TRBV12-4	TGTGCCAGCAGTTTACGGGAGGACACTGAAGCTTTCTTT	CASSLREDTEAFF
TRBJ2-4	NA	TRBD2	TRBV20-1	TGCAGTGCTAGAGCACCGACTAGCGGGAAAAACATTCAGTACTTC	CSARAPTSGKNIQYF